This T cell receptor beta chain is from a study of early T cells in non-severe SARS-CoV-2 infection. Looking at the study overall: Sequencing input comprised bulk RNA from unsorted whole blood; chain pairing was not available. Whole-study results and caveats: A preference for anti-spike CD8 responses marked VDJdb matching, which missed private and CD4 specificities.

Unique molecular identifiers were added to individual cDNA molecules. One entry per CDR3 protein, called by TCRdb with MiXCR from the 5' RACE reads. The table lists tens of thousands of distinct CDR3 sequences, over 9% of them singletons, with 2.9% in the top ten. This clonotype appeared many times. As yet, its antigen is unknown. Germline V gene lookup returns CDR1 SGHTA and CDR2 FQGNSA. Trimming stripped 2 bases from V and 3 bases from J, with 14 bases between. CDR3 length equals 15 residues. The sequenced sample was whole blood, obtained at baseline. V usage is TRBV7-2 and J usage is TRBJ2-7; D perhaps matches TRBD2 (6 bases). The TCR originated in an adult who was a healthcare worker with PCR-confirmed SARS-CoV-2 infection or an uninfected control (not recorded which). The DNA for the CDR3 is TGTGCCAGCAGCTTAATTAACGGGGAGGTCTACGAGCAGTACTTC. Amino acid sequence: CASSLINGEVYEQYF.